The source of this TCR beta chain is a study of control samples from healthy donors and cancer patients (dated by TCRdb to the early 2020s). On this clone itself: Its antigen is still unknown. The record has no base qualities; no much larger clone is one base away.

The method behind the library was the immunoSEQ multiplex PCR assay. Drawn from immuneACCESS, this table holds only the in-frame rearrangements with V and J called that TCRdb kept. Clones are partly lost; checked studies trace under half to an unresolved V gene and leave the rest unexplained. The sample table lists 150,000 to 200,000 clones, 90% to 95% of them with a count of one. The biggest ten clones account for roughly 1.6% of the sample. CDR1 is given as LGHDT and CDR2 as YNNKEL, both from the germline V gene (reference sequence). Counted from cysteine to phenylalanine, this CDR3 has 15 amino acids. Only CDR3 DNA is held: 45 bases, read in frame from base 1. V drops 0 bases and J drops 0 bases, leaving 7 bases in between.

Source material: blood. Rearrangement joined TRBV3-1 (or the pseudogene TRBV3-2) to TRBJ2-3; there is no confident call for the D gene. The sequence derives from a woman aged 30 to 39 in good health. The CDR3 is CASSQDLGSTDTQYF. The sequenced DNA: TGTGCCAGCAGCCAAGATCTAGGCAGCACAGATACGCAGTATTTT.